The 11 T cell receptor beta chains presented below share a single source sample, sequenced in a study of spatial heterogeneity in lung cancer. Whole-study results and caveats: Tracking of tumor mutation counts was seen in expanded intratumoral alpha and beta TCR counts.

Time point of the sample: sample taken at primary tumor resection. MiXCR, run by TCRdb on the 5' RACE reads, gives a single entry per CDR3 protein. The sample carries about 7,400 distinct CDR3 sequences, over 5.5% recorded once. Their specific antigens are unknown. The specimen comprised lung tumor tissue, sampled at surgery. The source of these receptors is a male donor with early-stage non-small cell lung cancer.

In its sample, this clonotype was seen many times. J is TRBJ2-5 and V is TRBV20-1; D gene unclear. From germline, CDR1 is DFQATT and CDR2 SNEGSKA (reference sequence). The CDR3 totals 10 residues. Trimming stripped 6 bases from V and 5 bases from J, with 7 bases between. For the CDR3, the DNA is TGCAGTGCGGACGGGGAGACCCAGTACTTC. As protein: CSADGETQYF.

This clonotype is labeled as medium-sized. The V call is TRBV5-1, the J call TRBJ2-5; perhaps D is TRBD1 or TRBD2 (6 bases each). V lost 4 bases to trimming and J lost 4 bases, with 14 bases between them. The CDR3 has 14 residues. Germline-derived CDR1 and CDR2 are SGHRS and YFSETQ. CDR3: CASSPYREAETQYF. Written as DNA, the CDR3 is TGCGCCAGCAGCCCCTACAGGGAGGCAGAGACCCAGTACTTC.

In this sample, this clonotype turned up many times. V gene TRBV20-1 combines with J gene TRBJ1-5, with 7 positions matching TRBD1. The trim removed 0 bases at V and 2 bases at J, leaving 13 bases unmatched. Germline V gene lookup returns CDR1 DFQATT and CDR2 SNEGSKA (reference sequence). The CDR3 extends over 18 amino acids. The CDR3 reads CSARDRGDRESGNQPQHF. The DNA for the CDR3 is TGCAGTGCTAGAGATCGAGGCGACAGGGAAAGTGGCAATCAGCCCCAGCATTTT.

The gene calls are TRBV29-1 and TRBJ2-5, with TRBD1 matching 10 bases. This CDR3 has 14 amino acids. Germline CDR1 is SQVTM and CDR2 is ANQGSEA. The V gene end was trimmed by 8 bases and the J gene end by 4 bases; junction bases not matched to a gene: 10. The CDR3 sequence is CSTRGTGVGETQYF. CDR3 DNA: TGCAGCACCAGAGGGACAGGGGTAGGAGAGACCCAGTACTTC.

The chain carries TRBV7-2 and TRBJ2-3; either TRBD1 or TRBD2 may supply D (5 bases each). V was pared by 5 bases and J by 5 bases, with 17 bases between. Germline V gene lookup returns CDR1 SGHTA and CDR2 FQGNSA. The CDR3 has 15 residues. The CDR3 DNA reads as TGTGCCAGCAGCCAATCCGGGACCAAATTAGATACGCAGTATTTT. Translation gives CASSQSGTKLDTQYF. The full variable domain, completed using reference TRBV7-2 and TRBJ2-3, is GAGVSQSPSNKVTEKGKDVELRCDPISGHTALYWYRQSLGQGLEFLIYFQGNSAPDKSGLPSDRFSAERTGGSVSTLTIQRTQQEDSAVYLCASSQSGTKLDTQYFGPGTRLTVL.

Within the sample, this clonotype is medium-sized. This chain links TRBV7-9 with TRBJ2-3; TRBD2 might be the D (5 bases). There are 13 residues in the CDR3. Germline V lookup: CDR1 SEHNR, CDR2 FQNEAQ (reference sequence). V dropped 5 bases and J dropped 6 bases, with 12 bases sitting between them. The DNA of the CDR3 is TGTGCCAGCAGCCCCCGGTCGGGGGATACGCAGTATTTT. The encoded protein is CASSPRSGDTQYF. Filled out from reference TRBV7-9 and TRBJ2-3, the complete variable domain reads DTGVSQNPRHKITKRGQNVTFRCDPISEHNRLYWYRQTLGQGPEFLTYFQNEAQLEKSRLLSDRFSAERPKGSFSTLEIQRTEQGDSAMYLCASSPRSGDTQYFGPGTRLTVL.

This clonotype was recorded many times. The V and J genes are TRBV12-3 or TRBV12-4 and TRBJ2-2; D may be TRBD1 (7 bases). The V and J ends lost 6 bases and 4 bases respectively, with 18 bases between them. The CDR3 covers 16 residues. The CDR3 DNA sequence: TGTGCCAGCAGCCCTACCCCAGGGGGAGGCACCGGGGAGCTGTTTTTT. Its translation is CASSPTPGGGTGELFF.

Relative to its sample, this clonotype is medium-sized. The genes are TRBV6-5 and TRBJ2-5, with D hard to call. Trimming took off 5 bases at V and 1 base at J, with 14 bases between the two ends. CDR1 is MNHEY, CDR2 SVGAGI, per germline. This CDR3 spans 15 amino acids. CDR3 nucleotides: TGTGCCAGCAGTATCCGCGCCGGCATCCAAGAGACCCAGTACTTC. Residues: CASSIRAGIQETQYF.

Within the sample, this clonotype is medium-sized. The rearrangement uses TRBV11-2 and TRBJ1-2; the D is unclear. The CDR3 totals 11 residues. Per the germline V gene, CDR1 is SGHAT and CDR2 is FQNNGV. The V gene lost 2 bases and the J gene lost 9 bases, with 7 bases spanning the gap. The CDR3 nucleotides are TGTGCCAGCAGCTTAAGAGGGAGCTACACCTTC. Protein product: CASSLRGSYTF. The entire variable domain, with the rest obtained from reference TRBV11-2 and TRBJ1-2, is as follows: EAGVAQSPRYKIIEKRQSVAFWCNPISGHATLYWYQQILGQGPKLLIQFQNNGVVDDSQLPKDRFSAERLKGVDSTLKIQPAKLEDSAVYLCASSLRGSYTFGSGTRLTVV.

This clonotype ranks as medium-sized. This chain connects TRBV27 to TRBJ1-4; D not certain. Germline CDR1 reads MNHEY; CDR2 reads SMNVEV (reference sequence). The CDR3 runs to 15 residues. With 5 bases removed from V and 8 bases from J, the gap between germline ends came to 18 bases. The DNA for the CDR3 is TGTGCCAGCAGTCCGTGGGCGAGTGACGGAGAAAAACTGTTTTTT. Protein: CASSPWASDGEKLFF.

By its share, this clonotype is medium-sized. The genes are TRBV5-6 and TRBJ2-3; D might be TRBD1 (6 bases). The V gene's germline CDR1 is SGHDT and CDR2 YYEEEE. This CDR3 region has 16 residues. Trimming shortened V by 2 bases and J by 1 base, and 14 bases separated the two germline ends. CDR3 loop: CASSFRQVVGTDTQYF. The CDR3 DNA follows: TGTGCCAGCAGCTTCCGACAGGTGGTAGGCACAGATACGCAGTATTTT.